The next 30 T cell receptor beta chains were all read from a single sample in a study of blood T cell repertoires in COVID-19 (TCRdb year 2020). The library came from the immunoSEQ multiplex PCR assay. Entries here come from immuneACCESS through TCRdb and include only in-frame sequences with V and J called. Some clones fail to appear in such tables; in the studies checked, an unresolved V gene covers under half of the shortfall, and the cause of the remainder is unknown. In all, the sample holds 74,000 or so clones, and roughly 89% of those were seen once. The top ten clonotypes cover more than 8% of the sample. Input material: peripheral blood. These receptors were collected from a man in his fifties or sixties with active COVID-19.

The rearrangement joins TRBV28 to TRBJ2-5; possibly TRBD2 for D (7 bases). Trimming removed 5 bases at V and 5 bases at J, with 21 bases between. Germline assignment: CDR1 MDHEN and CDR2 SYDVKM. There are 16 residues in the CDR3. CDR3: CASSDPRGGGAETQYF. The CDR3 DNA reads as TGTGCCAGCAGTGACCCCCGCGGCGGGGGCGCGGAGACCCAGTACTTC.

The rearrangement joins TRBV11-2 to TRBJ2-7, with 16 nucleotides matching TRBD2. The germline gives CDR1 SGHAT, CDR2 FQNNGV. CDR3 length equals 19 residues. The J segment lost 1 base and the V segment lost 1 base, leaving 7 bases of the junction unmatched. The CDR3 DNA follows: TGTGCCAGCAGCTTAGTTGGGACTAGCGGGGGGGCCTTTTCCTACGAGCAGTACTTC. Residues: CASSLVGTSGGAFSYEQYF.

The chain has TRBV2 and TRBJ1-5; D is possibly TRBD1 (6 bases). The germline V gene has CDR1 SNHLY and CDR2 FYNNEI. Trimming pared 0 bases from V and 6 bases from J, leaving 15 bases between. The CDR3 sequence is 16 residues long. The CDR3 protein is CASSEAYRDKVQPQHF. The CDR3 DNA reads TGTGCCAGCAGTGAAGCCTACCGGGACAAAGTTCAGCCCCAGCATTTT.

The chain has TRBV5-1 and TRBJ1-2; no reliable D call. V was trimmed by 0 bases and J by 2 bases, leaving 8 bases between them. The CDR3 loop spans 14 amino acids. Germline CDR1 is SGHRS and CDR2 is YFSETQ. The DNA for the CDR3 is TGCGCCAGCAGCTTGGCGGCGGTGAACTATGGCTACACCTTC. The encoded protein is CASSLAAVNYGYTF.

This clone has more than one count but fewer than ten. V usage is TRBV27 and J usage is TRBJ1-4; D call uncertain. This CDR3 region has 15 residues. V was cut by 5 bases and J by 3 bases, with 13 bases left in between. Germline V gene lookup returns CDR1 MNHEY and CDR2 SMNVEV (reference sequence). CDR3 bases: TGTGCCAGCAGTGTGTTGGGAGCGGCTAATGAAAAACTGTTTTTT. It codes for CASSVLGAANEKLFF.

The genes are TRBV7-2 and TRBJ2-5; D gene unclear. This CDR3 comprises 13 residues. Germline V gene data show CDR1 as SGHTA and CDR2 as FQGNSA. The V gene lost 2 bases and the J gene lost 1 base, with 5 bases spanning the gap. In DNA form, the CDR3 reads TGTGCCAGCAGCTTATCGGGCCAAGAGACCCAGTACTTC. Translation: CASSLSGQETQYF.

CDR3: CASRRVGSFGAGLNTEAFF. As DNA, the CDR3 is TGTGCCAGCAGGCGAGTGGGGAGCTTTGGAGCGGGGCTCAACACTGAAGCTTTCTTT. The genes are TRBV6-6 and TRBJ1-1, with D tentatively TRBD1 (5 bases). This CDR3 has 19 amino acids. Germline CDR1 is MNHNY and CDR2 is SVGAGI (reference sequence). Trimming shortened V by 6 bases and J by 2 bases, and 28 bases separated the two germline ends.

The genes are TRBV7-2 and TRBJ1-1, with D perhaps TRBD1 (6 bases). Trimming removed 4 bases from V and 4 bases from J, with 7 bases in between. Germline V gene lookup returns CDR1 SGHTA and CDR2 FQGNSA. The CDR3 is 12 amino acids. The CDR3 nucleotides are TGTGCCAGCAGCTCCAGGGGCACTGAAGCTTTCTTT. This translates into CASSSRGTEAFF.

The genes are TRBV12-5 and TRBJ1-4, with TRBD1 matching over 7 bases. V lost 3 bases and J lost 12; bases outside the gene matches: 10. Germline V lookup: CDR1 LGHNT, CDR2 FRNRAP. The CDR3 consists of 14 residues. This CDR3 reads CASGLEAGGLELFF. DNA for the CDR3: TGTGCTAGTGGTTTAGAGGCAGGGGGGTTGGAACTGTTTTTT.

The count of this clone is one. V gene TRBV3-1 (or the pseudogene TRBV3-2) combines with J gene TRBJ1-2; D is unclear. With 2 bases removed from V and 0 bases from J, the gap between germline ends came to 10 bases. Looked up from germline, CDR1 is LGHDT and CDR2 is YNNKEL (reference sequence). This CDR3 comprises 15 residues. CDR3: CASSQPDGTNYGYTF. The CDR3 bases are TGTGCCAGCAGCCAACCCGACGGGACTAACTATGGCTACACCTTC.

This clone was recorded only once. The genes are TRBV6-5 and TRBJ1-3, with TRBD1 matching over 7 bases. There are 16 residues in the CDR3. V was pared by 1 base and J by 0 bases, with 3 bases of the junction left unmatched. CDR1 is MNHEY, CDR2 SVGAGI, per germline. The CDR3 protein is CASSYLGGLSGNTIYF. The CDR3 nucleotides are TGTGCCAGCAGTTACTTAGGGGGCCTCTCTGGAAACACCATATATTTT.

This chain uses TRBV6-5 with TRBJ2-3, with D perhaps matching TRBD1 (5 bases). Trimming removed 6 bases from V and 9 bases from J, with 19 bases in between. This CDR3 is 14 amino acids long. From germline, CDR1 is MNHEY and CDR2 SVGAGI. The CDR3 sequence: CASRSSPGFDTQYF. For the CDR3, the DNA is TGTGCCAGCAGGAGCTCCCCAGGGTTTGACACGCAGTATTTT.

The chain employs TRBV6-2 or TRBV6-3 and TRBJ1-1; tentatively, D is TRBD1 (6 bases). Germline values: CDR1 MNHEY, CDR2 SVGEGT. The CDR3 is 12 residues long. V dropped 5 bases and J dropped 4 bases, with 8 bases sitting between them. The CDR3 spells CASSLQGTEAFF. The CDR3 DNA is TGTGCCAGCAGTCTACAGGGCACTGAAGCTTTCTTT.

J is TRBJ1-2 and V is TRBV25-1; D might be TRBD1 (6 bases). Germline lookup yields CDR1 MGHDK and CDR2 SYGVNS. The V end lost 2 bases, the J end lost 0 bases, and 10 bases lay between the germline ends. The CDR3 totals 15 residues. CDR3 in amino acids: CASSEGQKTNYGYTF. The CDR3 DNA reads as TGTGCCAGCAGTGAAGGACAGAAGACTAACTATGGCTACACCTTC.

The chain is built from TRBV7-8 and TRBJ2-7; 7 nucleotides align to TRBD1. Germline loops: CDR1 SGHVS, CDR2 FQNEAQ. This CDR3 is built from 17 residues. With 5 bases clipped from V and 0 bases from J, the junction kept 13 bases outside the gene matches. The CDR3 reads CASSPRDSQLSSYEQYF. CDR3 coding DNA: TGTGCCAGCAGCCCCCGGGACAGCCAATTGAGCTCCTACGAGCAGTACTTC.

The chain combines TRBV6-6 with TRBJ1-5; D is possibly TRBD1 (6 bases). The germline gives CDR1 MNHNY, CDR2 SVGAGI (reference sequence). The CDR3 consists of 14 residues. V lost 5 bases and J 3 bases, leaving 11 bases between the germline ends. CDR3 region: CASSRRDNNQPQHF. CDR3 nucleotide sequence: TGTGCCAGCAGTCGCCGGGACAACAATCAGCCCCAGCATTTT.

V is TRBV3-1 (or the pseudogene TRBV3-2) and J is TRBJ2-7; D gene ambiguous. V was trimmed by 4 bases and J by 2 bases, leaving 12 bases between them. CDR3 length: 14 residues. CDR1 and CDR2 (germline): LGHDT, YNNKEL (reference sequence). In DNA form, the CDR3 reads TGTGCCAGCAGCCGATACACAACTACCTACGAGCAGTACTTC. It codes for CASSRYTTTYEQYF.

The chain combines TRBV18 with TRBJ1-2; 8 bases are shared with TRBD1. After removal of 0 bases from V and 7 bases from J, the junction contained 7 bases not matched to a gene. The CDR3 extends over 15 amino acids. The germline CDR1 and CDR2 sequences are KGHSH and LQKENI. The CDR3 sequence is CASSPPGQGRIGYTF. CDR3 DNA sequence: TGTGCCAGCTCACCACCTGGACAGGGTAGGATTGGCTACACCTTC.

In its sample, this clone was seen a few times. V usage is TRBV9 and J usage is TRBJ1-5; TRBD1 aligns across 7 bases. Germline values: CDR1 SGDLS, CDR2 YYNGEE. This CDR3 has 15 residues. The V and J ends lost 3 bases and 6 bases, in that order; junction bases with no gene match: 9. The CDR3 nucleotides read TGTGCCAGCAGCGCGTACCAACAGGGGATTCAGCCCCAGCATTTT. Its protein product is CASSAYQQGIQPQHF.

This clone has just a few counts. This chain uses TRBV27 with TRBJ2-7, with TRBD1 matching 9 bases. The length of the CDR3 is 15 residues. CDR1 is MNHEY, CDR2 SMNVEV, per germline (reference sequence). The J segment lost 4 bases and the V segment lost 5 bases, leaving 9 bases of the junction unmatched. For the CDR3, the DNA is TGTGCCAGCAGTCCTACAGGGGGCTTGCTGTACGAGCAGTACTTC. This sequence encodes CASSPTGGLLYEQYF.

The chain employs TRBV5-4 and TRBJ2-7; D possibly corresponds to TRBD2 (6 bases). The CDR3 spans 13 residues. V lost 4 bases and J lost 5, with 13 bases in between. Looked up from germline, CDR1 is SGHNT and CDR2 is YYREEE (reference sequence). CDR3 sequence reads: CASSRGTANEQYF. The CDR3 region has the DNA TGTGCCAGCAGCCGGGGGACGGCCAACGAGCAGTACTTC.

Here the CDR3 DNA reads TGCGCCAGCAGCCAAGAACGCTCTGTGGGACAGACCAATCAGCCCCAGCATTTT. Its protein product is CASSQERSVGQTNQPQHF. This chain joins TRBV4-1 and TRBJ1-5; TRBD1 aligns across 7 bases. This CDR3 region has 18 residues. V lost 0 bases to trimming and J lost 3 bases; unmatched junction nucleotides: 11. Germline V gene sequence: CDR1 MGHRA, CDR2 YSYEKL.

The chain has TRBV4-3 and TRBJ2-1, with D possibly matching TRBD2 (5 bases). The CDR3 runs 15 residues. Germline CDR1 LGHNA, CDR2 YSLEER. V dropped 3 bases and J dropped 5 bases, with 14 bases sitting between them. As DNA, the CDR3 is TGCGCCAGCAGCCAGGATCAGCGGACCCACAATGAGCAGTTCTTC. It codes for CASSQDQRTHNEQFF.

This chain joins TRBV7-9 and TRBJ2-3; 8 nucleotides agree with TRBD1. The CDR3 is 16 amino acids. V dropped 3 bases and J dropped 1; count of bases not matched to a gene: 6. Germline loops: CDR1 SEHNR, CDR2 FQNEAQ (reference sequence). CDR3 loop: CASSFNRGVGTDTQYF. The CDR3 DNA reads as TGTGCCAGCAGCTTCAACAGGGGGGTTGGCACAGATACGCAGTATTTT.

This chain uses TRBV5-1 with TRBJ1-1; perhaps TRBD1 as D (6 bases). CDR1 and CDR2 from the germline V gene are SGHRS and YFSETQ. Trimming took 2 bases from V and 2 from J, leaving 10 bases between them. The CDR3 contains 14 residues. The CDR3 loop is CASSLQGSNTEAFF. In DNA, the CDR3 is TGCGCCAGCAGCTTACAGGGAAGTAACACTGAAGCTTTCTTT.

The chain combines TRBV21-1 with TRBJ2-1; the tabulated D call, TRBD1, remains unverified against the DNA. TRBV21-1 is a pseudogene locus. CDR3 length: 14 amino acids. CDR3 loop: CASSMRGGRNEQFF. The CDR3 DNA reads as TGTGCCAGCAGCATGCGAGGGGGCAGGAATGAGCAGTTCTTC.

This clone is labeled as medium-sized. The V and J genes are TRBV20-1 and TRBJ1-1; perhaps TRBD1 as D (6 bases). V lost 3 bases, J lost 3 bases, and 11 bases lay in between. CDR3 length equals 13 residues. Germline V lookup: CDR1 DFQATT, CDR2 SNEGSKA (reference sequence). CDR3 loop: CSASEGGHTEAFF. The CDR3 DNA is TGCAGTGCTAGTGAGGGGGGGCACACTGAAGCTTTCTTT.

This chain uses TRBV4-3 with TRBJ2-1; TRBD2 agrees at 8 bases. The CDR3 is 14 amino acids. The V and J ends lost 0 bases and 8 bases, in that order; junction bases with no gene match: 3. Germline assignment: CDR1 LGHNA and CDR2 YSLEER. The CDR3 coding sequence is TGCGCCAGCAGCCAAGACCCGGGGGGGGATGAGCAGTTCTTC. Its protein is CASSQDPGGDEQFF.

The table lists this clone with a count of one. The chain employs TRBV18 and TRBJ2-7; 7 bases align to TRBD2. With V trimmed by 3 bases and J by 1 base, 15 bases remained unmatched. Looked up from germline, CDR1 is KGHSH and CDR2 is LQKENI. The CDR3 length is 18 residues. This chain's CDR3 is CASSPVSLAGDLSYEQYF. The DNA for the CDR3 is TGTGCCAGCTCACCTGTTTCTCTTGCGGGGGACCTGTCCTACGAGCAGTACTTC.

This chain links TRBV13 with TRBJ2-1, with 10 bases lining up with TRBD2. V trimming: 4 bases; J trimming: 0 bases; junction bases outside the gene matches: 6. Germline V lookup: CDR1 PRHDT, CDR2 FYEKMQ (reference sequence). The CDR3 consists of 17 residues. The CDR3 region has the DNA TGTGCCAGCAGCTCCCGAGCGGGGGGGAGCTCCTACAATGAGCAGTTCTTC. Translated, it gives CASSSRAGGSSYNEQFF.